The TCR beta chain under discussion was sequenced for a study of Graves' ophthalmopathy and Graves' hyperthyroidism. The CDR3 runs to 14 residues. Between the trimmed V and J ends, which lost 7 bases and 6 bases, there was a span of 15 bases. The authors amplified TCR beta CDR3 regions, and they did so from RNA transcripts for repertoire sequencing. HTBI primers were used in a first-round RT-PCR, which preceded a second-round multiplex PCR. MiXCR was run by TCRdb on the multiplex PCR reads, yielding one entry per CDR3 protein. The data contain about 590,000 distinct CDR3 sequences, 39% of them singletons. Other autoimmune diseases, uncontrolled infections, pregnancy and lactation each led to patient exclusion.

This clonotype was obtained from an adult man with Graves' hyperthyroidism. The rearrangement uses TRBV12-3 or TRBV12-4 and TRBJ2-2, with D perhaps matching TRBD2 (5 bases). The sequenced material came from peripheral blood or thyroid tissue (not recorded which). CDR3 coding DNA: TGTGCCAGCACTCGGTCGAGGGTCTCCGGGGAGCTGTTTTTT. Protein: CASTRSRVSGELFF.